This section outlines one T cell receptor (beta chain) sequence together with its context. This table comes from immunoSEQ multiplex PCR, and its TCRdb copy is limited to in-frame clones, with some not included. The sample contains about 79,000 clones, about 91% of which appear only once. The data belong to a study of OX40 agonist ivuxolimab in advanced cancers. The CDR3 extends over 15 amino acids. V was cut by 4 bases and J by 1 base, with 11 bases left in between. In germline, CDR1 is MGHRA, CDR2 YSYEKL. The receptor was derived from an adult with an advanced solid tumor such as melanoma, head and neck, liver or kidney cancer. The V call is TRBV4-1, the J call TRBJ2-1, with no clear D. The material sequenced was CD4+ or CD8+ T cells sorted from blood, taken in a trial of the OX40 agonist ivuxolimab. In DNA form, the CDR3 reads TGCGCCAGCAGCCCCCCGGAGCGTTCCTACAATGAGCAGTTCTTC. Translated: CASSPPERSYNEQFF.